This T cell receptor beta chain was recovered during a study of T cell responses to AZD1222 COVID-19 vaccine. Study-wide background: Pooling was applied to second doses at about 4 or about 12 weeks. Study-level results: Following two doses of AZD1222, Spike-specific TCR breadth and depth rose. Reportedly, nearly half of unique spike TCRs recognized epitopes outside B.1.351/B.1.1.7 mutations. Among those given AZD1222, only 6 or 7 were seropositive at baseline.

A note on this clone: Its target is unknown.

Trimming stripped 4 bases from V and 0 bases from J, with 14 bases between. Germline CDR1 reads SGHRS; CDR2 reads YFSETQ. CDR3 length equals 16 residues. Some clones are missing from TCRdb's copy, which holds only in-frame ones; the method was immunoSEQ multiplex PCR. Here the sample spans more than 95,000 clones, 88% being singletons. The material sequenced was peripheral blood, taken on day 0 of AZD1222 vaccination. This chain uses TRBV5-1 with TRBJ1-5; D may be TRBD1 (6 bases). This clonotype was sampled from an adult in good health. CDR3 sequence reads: CASSAPSGDSNQPQHF. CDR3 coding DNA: TGCGCCAGCAGCGCCCCCTCAGGGGATAGCAATCAGCCCCAGCATTTT.